The 2 T cell receptor beta chains presented below share a single source sample, sequenced in a study of T cell changes during pregnancy in multiple sclerosis. Assay: immunoSEQ multiplex PCR; the TCRdb copy retains only in-frame clones and omits some. Here the sample spans 70,000 to 95,000 clones, about 93% being singletons. The sequences come from peripheral blood, collected in the first trimester of pregnancy. The origin of the receptors is a female donor with multiple sclerosis, enrolled in a pregnancy study.

The V and J genes are TRBV7-8 and TRBJ2-1; 7 bases fit TRBD1. This CDR3 has 19 residues. Germline CDR1 and CDR2: SGHVS and FQNEAQ. V was pared by 0 bases and J by 0 bases, with 11 bases of the junction left unmatched. As DNA, the CDR3 is TGTGCCAGCAGCTTAGCGCCCGAGAGGGGGCCCCTCTCCTACAATGAGCAGTTCTTC. It encodes CASSLAPERGPLSYNEQFF.

V and J are TRBV11-2 and TRBJ2-1; D is ambiguous. V lost 4 bases to trimming and J lost 3 bases, with 4 bases between them. Germline CDR1 and CDR2: SGHAT and FQNNGV. The CDR3 extends over 12 amino acids. CDR3 sequence: CASSSYYNEQFF. CDR3 coding DNA: TGTGCCAGCAGCTCGTACTACAATGAGCAGTTCTTC.